This entry features one T cell receptor (beta chain) sequence. Trimming removed 1 base at V and 0 bases at J, with 9 bases between. This CDR3 is 15 amino acids long. Germline V gene lookup returns CDR1 SGHDT and CDR2 YYEEEE. This sample is drawn from a study of blood T cell repertoires in COVID-19. TCRdb's copy holds only in-frame clones and misses some; the assay was immunoSEQ multiplex PCR. The data contain 200,000 to 300,000 clones, over 70% of them singletons. This chain links TRBV5-6 with TRBJ2-3; no firm D call. The sample taken for sequencing was peripheral blood. The source is a woman aged 40 to 55 who had recovered from COVID-19. The CDR3 spells CASSLPPTSTDTQYF. CDR3 DNA: TGTGCCAGCAGCTTGCCCCCAACTAGCACAGATACGCAGTATTTT.